The table lists the clone carrying this TCR beta chain with a few counts. Its antigen is as yet unknown. The data are from a study of CD8+CD57+ T cells in acquired aplastic anemia. Study details: Yields of DNA that came from sorted CD4+ and CD8+ cells averaged roughly 3.3 ug. Healthy-donor CD4+ cells averaged roughly 10.8 million reads. Points from the study as a whole: Comparison of patients with controls identified approximately 28 shared CD8+ CDR3 sequences. Statistical testing detected no significant gap in CD8+ Simpson's diversity between patients and controls.

This CDR3 has 15 residues. With 2 bases clipped from V and 0 bases from J, the junction kept 4 bases outside the gene matches. Germline V gives CDR1 MNHEY, CDR2 SMNVEV (reference sequence). The template for TCR beta VDJ and CDR3 sequence profiling was genomic DNA. One entry per CDR3 protein, called by TCRdb with MiXCR from the reads. The table includes about 220,000 distinct CDR3 sequences, 34% detected once. The sequence was collected from a human donor in good health, serving as a control. V usage is TRBV27 and J usage is TRBJ2-7, with 7 nucleotides matching TRBD1. The sequenced sample consisted of sorted CD4+, CD8+, or CD8+CD57+ T cells (not recorded which) from PBMCs. The CDR3 loop is CASSLDRQGSYEQYF. The CDR3 nucleotides read TGTGCCAGCAGTTTAGATAGACAGGGCTCCTACGAGCAGTACTTC.